Below are 28 T cell receptor beta chains sequenced from a single sample in a study of T cell responses to AZD1222 COVID-19 vaccine. The table came from immunoSEQ multiplex PCR; TCRdb's copy has only in-frame clones and leaves some out. Among roughly 80,000 clones listed, 70% to 90% were seen once. This specimen consisted of peripheral blood, obtained on day 0 of AZD1222 vaccination. These receptors all stem from an adult in good health.

This clone came up once. The rearrangement links TRBV6-2 or TRBV6-3 to TRBJ1-1; D not certain. The germline gives CDR1 MNHEY, CDR2 SVGEGT. The V and J ends lost 6 bases and 1 base respectively, with 9 bases between them. The CDR3 contains 13 residues. DNA of the CDR3: TGTGCCAGCAGCCTCACTTCGAACACTGAAGCTTTCTTT. It translates to CASSLTSNTEAFF.

This chain connects TRBV27 to TRBJ1-1, with D perhaps matching TRBD1 (5 bases). The CDR3 has 13 amino acids. The V gene lost 3 bases and the J gene lost 9 bases, with 14 bases spanning the gap. CDR1 and CDR2 from the germline V gene are MNHEY and SMNVEV (reference sequence). In nucleotides, the CDR3 is TGTGCCAGCAGTTTTTCAGGGTTGGGGAAAGCTTTCTTT. Translation: CASSFSGLGKAFF.

With regard to this clone: This specimen includes other DNA sequences encoding the same CDR3. The V and J genes are TRBV19 and TRBJ1-2; 8 bases align to TRBD1. This CDR3 spans 14 amino acids. Germline assignment: CDR1 LNHDA and CDR2 SQIVND (reference sequence). Trimming cost V 3 bases and J 3 bases; bases outside gene matches: 3. In DNA form, the CDR3 reads TGTGCCAGTAGTATCCAGGGGGCCTACTATGGCTACACCTTC. Translated, it gives CASSIQGAYYGYTF.

The genes are TRBV7-9 and TRBJ1-5, with a possible D match to TRBD1 (5 bases). Per the germline V gene, CDR1 is SEHNR and CDR2 is FQNEAQ (reference sequence). The CDR3 consists of 13 residues. V lost 7 bases and J 9 bases, leaving 16 bases between the germline ends. CDR3: CASTRTGERPQHF. Written as DNA, the CDR3 is TGTGCCAGCACCCGAACGGGGGAGAGGCCCCAGCATTTT.

This chain links TRBV7-9 with TRBJ1-3; D unclear. Looked up from germline, CDR1 is SEHNR and CDR2 is FQNEAQ (reference sequence). The CDR3 is made up of 14 amino acids. The V end was cut by 4 bases, the J end by 3 bases, with 10 bases between. CDR3 sequence: CASSSPGGGNTIYF. CDR3 DNA: TGTGCCAGCAGCTCCCCTGGTGGTGGAAACACCATATATTTT.

Only one count was recorded for this clone. This chain uses TRBV18 with TRBJ1-2; D is perhaps TRBD1 (5 bases). Germline CDR1 and CDR2: KGHSH and LQKENI. CDR3 length: 14 amino acids. V lost 3 bases and J lost 4, with 12 bases in between. CDR3 DNA: TGTGCCAGCTCACCCCCAGGGTCCTTCTATGGCTACACCTTC. Its protein is CASSPPGSFYGYTF.

The CDR3 protein is CASSTGRTSYTEAFF. DNA of the CDR3: TGCGCCAGCAGCACCGGAAGGACATCATACACTGAAGCTTTCTTT. V is TRBV5-1 and J is TRBJ1-1, with a weak D call TRBD1 (5 bases). V gave up 4 bases and J gave up 3 bases, with 16 bases separating them. The CDR3 is 15 residues long. Germline values: CDR1 SGHRS, CDR2 YFSETQ. The full variable domain, rest sourced from reference TRBV5-1 and TRBJ1-1, is KAGVTQTPRYLIKTRGQQVTLSCSPISGHRSVSWYQQTPGQGLQFLFEYFSETQRNKGNFPGRFSGRQFSNSRSEMNVSTLELGDSALYLCASSTGRTSYTEAFFGQGTRLTVV.

The V call is TRBV6-5, the J call TRBJ2-2; 9 bases line up with TRBD2. With 7 bases clipped from V and 5 bases from J, the junction kept 8 bases outside the gene matches. This CDR3 comprises 15 residues. Germline assignment: CDR1 MNHEY and CDR2 SVGAGI. The CDR3 here is CASKSGLAPTGELFF. CDR3 sequence (DNA): TGTGCCAGCAAATCGGGACTAGCACCGACCGGGGAGCTGTTTTTT.

The gene calls are TRBV6-4 and TRBJ1-2; TRBD1 matches at 9 bases. Germline CDR1 reads MRHNA; CDR2 reads SNTAGT. CDR3 length: 15 amino acids. Trimming at V came to 5 bases and at J to 5 bases, leaving 9 bases not matched to a gene. CDR3 nucleotides: TGTGCCAGCAGTCTTGGACAGGGGCGAGGTTATGGCTACACCTTC. Translated, it gives CASSLGQGRGYGYTF.

The chain couples TRBV7-2 to TRBJ1-3; D unclear. V lost 3 bases, J lost 4 bases, and 10 bases lay in between. This CDR3 contains 14 residues. Germline values: CDR1 SGHTA, CDR2 FQGNSA. The CDR3 bases are TGTGCCAGCAGCTTTGCTGGGAACGGAAACACCATATATTTT. As protein: CASSFAGNGNTIYF.

CDR3 sequence (DNA): TGCGCCAGCAGCCAAGATAAGGGAACCTATGGCTACACCTTC. Translated, it gives CASSQDKGTYGYTF. V and J are TRBV4-3 and TRBJ1-2; D not certain. The CDR3 length is 14 residues. Germline values: CDR1 LGHNA, CDR2 YSLEER. V gave up 0 bases and J gave up 4 bases, with 9 bases separating them.

The V call is TRBV19, the J call TRBJ1-6; a possible D gene is TRBD1 (6 bases). V lost 6 bases and J lost 0, with 18 bases in between. This CDR3 is 18 amino acids long. In germline, CDR1 is LNHDA, CDR2 SQIVND (reference sequence). Here the CDR3 reads CASRFGGHMSSYNSPLHF. CDR3 in DNA: TGTGCCAGTAGATTCGGGGGACACATGAGCTCCTATAATTCACCCCTCCACTTT.

CDR3 nucleotide sequence: TGTGCCAGTAGTATGGGACTGGGGTCGGGCGAGCAGTACTTC. Translation: CASSMGLGSGEQYF. The rearrangement uses TRBV19 and TRBJ2-7; D is possibly TRBD2 (6 bases). Germline V gives CDR1 LNHDA, CDR2 SQIVND (reference sequence). The CDR3 has 14 residues. Trimming stripped 3 bases from V and 6 bases from J, with 15 bases between. Full variable domain (rest looked up from reference TRBV19 and TRBJ2-7): DGGITQSPKYLFRKEGQNVTLSCEQNLNHDAMYWYRQDPGQGLRLIYYSQIVNDFQKGDIAEGYSVSREKKESFPLTVTSAQKNPTAFYLCASSMGLGSGEQYFGPGTRLTVT.

The chain recombines TRBV7-9 with TRBJ2-2; D is perhaps TRBD1 (5 bases). V was trimmed by 2 bases and J by 16 bases, leaving 17 bases between them. The V gene's germline CDR1 is SEHNR and CDR2 FQNEAQ (reference sequence). This CDR3 comprises 13 residues. Written as DNA, the CDR3 is TGTGCCAGCAGCTTATCATCGGACACCACCCAGTTTTTT. It specifies CASSLSSDTTQFF.

The chain couples TRBV4-1 to TRBJ1-1; D is uncertain. Germline assignment: CDR1 MGHRA and CDR2 YSYEKL. The CDR3 runs to 13 residues. V was trimmed by 0 bases and J by 11 bases, leaving 13 bases between them. The CDR3 spells CASSQEELLGAFF. CDR3 nucleotide sequence: TGCGCCAGCAGCCAAGAGGAACTCCTGGGGGCTTTCTTT.

The genes are TRBV11-3 and TRBJ2-7; 10 positions match TRBD1. CDR3 length equals 15 residues. Germline loops: CDR1 SGHNT, CDR2 YENEEA. The J segment lost 4 bases and the V segment lost 1 base, leaving 4 bases of the junction unmatched. In DNA, the CDR3 is TGTGCCAGCAGCTTAGTGGGACAGGGGCCGTACGAGCAGTACTTC. It is translated as CASSLVGQGPYEQYF.

The chain is built from TRBV29-1 and TRBJ1-1, with 8 bases that match TRBD1. The V gene's germline CDR1 is SQVTM and CDR2 ANQGSEA. This CDR3 has 13 residues. Losses at the gene ends were 5 bases for V and 0 bases for J; bases not matched to a gene: 2. The CDR3 protein is CSVNRGLNTEAFF. The CDR3 DNA sequence: TGCAGCGTTAACAGGGGGTTGAACACTGAAGCTTTCTTT.

The chain links TRBV27 to TRBJ1-4; D is uncertain. Germline V CDR1 and CDR2: MNHEY, SMNVEV (reference sequence). Trimming removed 8 bases from V and 3 bases from J, with 1 base in between. The CDR3 is 10 residues long. For the CDR3, the DNA is TGTGCCAGCCCTAATGAAAAACTGTTTTTT. The encoded protein is CASPNEKLFF.

This clone was seen only once. The chain uses TRBV10-1 and TRBJ2-5, with 8 nucleotides matching TRBD2. The CDR3 loop spans 14 amino acids. Looked up from germline, CDR1 is WNHNN and CDR2 is SYGVQD (reference sequence). Germline trimming cut 3 bases from V and 3 bases from J; bases unmatched to any gene: 3. The CDR3 DNA is TGCGCCAGCAGTGATCCCGGGGGGGAAGAGACCCAGTACTTC. Protein product: CASSDPGGEETQYF.

This chain uses TRBV19 with TRBJ1-3; D is unresolved. V was trimmed by 2 bases and J by 4 bases, leaving 6 bases between them. Germline assignment: CDR1 LNHDA and CDR2 SQIVND (reference sequence). The CDR3 runs to 13 residues. The CDR3 nucleotides read TGTGCCAGTAGTATACAGAGGGGAAACACCATATATTTT. Translating gives CASSIQRGNTIYF.

The chain joins TRBV27 to TRBJ1-1; TRBD1 is a possible D gene (6 bases). Trimming pared 6 bases from V and 1 base from J, leaving 12 bases between. Germline loops: CDR1 MNHEY, CDR2 SMNVEV (reference sequence). This CDR3 contains 14 residues. CDR3 sequence (DNA): TGTGCCAGCAGAATAAGACAGGAGAACACTGAAGCTTTCTTT. Protein: CASRIRQENTEAFF.

This rearrangement joins TRBV10-3 to TRBJ1-5; the D is unclear. Trimming stripped 2 bases from V and 9 bases from J, with 8 bases between. CDR3 size: 12 residues. In germline, CDR1 is ENHRY, CDR2 SYGVKD. The CDR3 is CAISEVAGPQHF. The CDR3 nucleotides read TGTGCCATCAGTGAGGTTGCGGGGCCCCAGCATTTT.

The rearrangement links TRBV11-3 to TRBJ1-1, with 7 positions matching TRBD1. CDR1 is SGHNT, CDR2 YENEEA, per germline. V lost 5 bases to trimming and J lost 2 bases; unmatched junction nucleotides: 5. The CDR3 sequence is 14 residues long. CDR3 DNA: TGTGCCAGCAGCCTGGGGACAGCCAACACTGAAGCTTTCTTT. This codes for CASSLGTANTEAFF.

The chain couples TRBV5-6 to TRBJ2-3, with D perhaps matching TRBD1 (8 bases). V lost 4 bases to trimming and J lost 4 bases, with 19 bases between them. Germline CDR1 SGHDT, CDR2 YYEEEE. This CDR3 has 16 amino acids. CDR3 amino acids: CASSLQGGTISDTQYF. CDR3 bases: TGTGCCAGCAGCCTACAGGGGGGGACTATTTCAGATACGCAGTATTTT.

The gene calls are TRBV27 and TRBJ2-2; perhaps TRBD1 as D (5 bases). The germline CDR1 and CDR2 sequences are MNHEY and SMNVEV (reference sequence). V was trimmed by 4 bases and J by 8 bases, leaving 8 bases between them. The CDR3 is 12 amino acids. CDR3 sequence reads: CASSSRVGELFF. The CDR3 nucleotides read TGTGCCAGCAGTTCCAGGGTTGGGGAGCTGTTTTTT.

The genes are TRBV18 and TRBJ2-1; 7 bases are shared with TRBD1. There are 16 residues in the CDR3. V shed 2 bases, J shed 8 bases, and the junction held 12 bases outside the gene matches. From germline, CDR1 is KGHSH and CDR2 LQKENI. CDR3 nucleotide sequence: TGTGCCAGCTCACCAAACCGACAGGGAGTGGTCCATGAGCAGTTCTTC. Its translation is CASSPNRQGVVHEQFF.

The chain uses TRBV19 and TRBJ1-5, with a weak D call TRBD1 (5 bases). V was trimmed by 5 bases and J by 5 bases, leaving 10 bases between them. The CDR3 extends over 13 amino acids. Germline V lookup: CDR1 LNHDA, CDR2 SQIVND (reference sequence). CDR3 bases: TGTGCCAGTAGTGTCGACAGAGATCAGCCCCAGCATTTT. Translated, it gives CASSVDRDQPQHF.

In this sample, this clone turned up many times. The DNA of the CDR3 is TGTGCCAGCAGCTTAGCAGGGACAACTAATGAAAAACTGTTTTTT. This sequence encodes CASSLAGTTNEKLFF. The chain joins TRBV7-9 to TRBJ1-4; D not certain. The CDR3 is 15 amino acids. CDR1 SEHNR and CDR2 FQNEAQ come from the germline V gene (reference sequence). V dropped 0 bases and J dropped 0 bases, with 5 bases sitting between them.